The TCR beta chain described here comes from a study of regulatory T cells in long-lasting Graves disease. Study at large: Those Graves' patients who were newly diagnosed had been on antithyroid drugs under 3 months. Regarding the study as a whole: With a small sample size, accuracy may have been reduced. Persistent disease samples used TRBV28, TRBJ1-2 and TRBJ2-5 preferentially.

In germline, CDR1 is MDHEN, CDR2 SYDVKM. With V trimmed by 5 bases and J by 0 bases, 12 bases remained unmatched. The CDR3 extends over 17 amino acids. This clonotype has ten or more counts. The target antigen is unknown. Relying on iRepertoire HTBI primers and Arm-PCR of CDR3 regions, the team built TCR beta libraries. TCRdb recomputed calls from the multiplex PCR reads with MiXCR, one row per CDR3 protein. The table has roughly 420,000 distinct CDR3 sequences, less than 20% seen once. Time point here: newly diagnosed GD, antithyroid drugs for less than 3 months. Isolated PBMC RNA provided the starting material for the TCR library. The patients included were those that came from an endocrinology department in Xi'an, China.

The genes are TRBV28 and TRBJ1-1; TRBD1 aligns across 7 bases. This TCR was recovered from a female donor with Graves disease. Specimen: peripheral blood mononuclear cells (PBMCs), collected at new diagnosis, from a patient treated with antithyroid drugs. The CDR3 sequence: CASSEVPGGSLNTEAFF. The CDR3 nucleotides are TGTGCCAGCAGTGAAGTACCAGGGGGATCCTTGAACACTGAAGCTTTCTTT.